This TCR beta chain was identified during a study of blood T cell repertoires in COVID-19. Participants' own reports of clinical history determined their cohort assignment. Germline-derived CDR1 and CDR2 are SGHDT and YYEEEE. CDR3 size: 16 residues. V lost 4 bases and J lost 1, with 15 bases in between. Under the authors' procedure: Reference gene primer amplification yielded estimated nucleated cell counts. The repertoire was sequenced with immunoSEQ multiplex PCR; TCRdb's copy has only in-frame clones and lacks some. For V, J and clone size, that table is used; D and trimming come from the DNA. The data contain more than 250,000 clones, 86% of them singletons.

Sequencing was carried out using PBMCs or T cells enriched from blood (not recorded which). The clonotype originates from a woman aged 18-35 years who had recovered from COVID-19. V usage is TRBV5-6 and J usage is TRBJ2-1, with a weak D call TRBD2 (5 bases). The CDR3 DNA reads as TGTGCCAGCAGCCTCGAACTAGTTGGTTCCTACAATGAGCAGTTCTTC. Translating it yields CASSLELVGSYNEQFF.